The rows below give T cell receptor beta chains drawn from one sample of a study of technical replicates of blood from several donors. Sequencing was performed with immunoSEQ multiplex PCR; in TCRdb, only in-frame clones are kept and a portion is missing. The table records roughly 68,000 clones, around 84% of them present only once. Sequenced input: PBMCs. These receptors were taken from a human donor in good health. Some clones in this sample may be carry-over from other donors' samples. Each CDR3 is given with its conserved first and last residue. Fields, in order: V gene, clone size, D gene, J gene, CDR3 protein, CDR3 DNA. D genes are given only for firm matches. Clone size is stated in some rows and not others, as once, few, many or a class when expanded.

v_call: TRBV11-3
clone_size: few
d_call: -
j_call: TRBJ2-1
cdr3_aa: CASSFGGAGLYNEQFF
cdr3_nt: TGTGCCAGCAGCTTCGGTGGAGCAGGACTGTACAATGAGCAGTTCTTC

v_call: TRBV9
clone_size: -
d_call: TRBD1
j_call: TRBJ2-2
cdr3_aa: CASSVTGGPGELFF
cdr3_nt: TGTGCCAGCAGCGTTACAGGGGGCCCCGGGGAGCTGTTTTTT

v_call: TRBV19
clone_size: -
d_call: TRBD2
j_call: TRBJ2-3
cdr3_aa: CASNWGGGSTDTQYF
cdr3_nt: TGTGCCAGTAATTGGGGGGGAGGTAGCACAGATACGCAGTATTTT

v_call: TRBV7-7
clone_size: -
d_call: TRBD2
j_call: TRBJ2-1
cdr3_aa: CASSSTAGTSGHNEQFF
cdr3_nt: TGTGCCAGCAGCTCAACTGCCGGGACTAGCGGACACAATGAGCAGTTCTTC

v_call: TRBV7-7
clone_size: -
d_call: -
j_call: TRBJ2-3
cdr3_aa: CASSSLPGDTQYF
cdr3_nt: TGTGCCAGCAGCTCGCTGCCGGGTGATACGCAGTATTTT

v_call: TRBV12-1
clone_size: -
d_call: -
j_call: TRBJ2-2
cdr3_aa: CASSTHREPSNTGELFF
cdr3_nt: TGTGCCAGCAGCACGCACAGGGAGCCATCGAACACCGGGGAGCTGTTTTTT

v_call: TRBV6-5
clone_size: -
d_call: -
j_call: TRBJ1-1
cdr3_aa: CASRPPGISAEAFF
cdr3_nt: TGTGCCAGCAGGCCGCCAGGGATTTCCGCTGAAGCTTTCTTT

v_call: TRBV7-6
clone_size: -
d_call: -
j_call: TRBJ2-3
cdr3_aa: CASSQQSDTQYF
cdr3_nt: TGTGCCAGCAGCCAACAATCAGATACGCAGTATTTT

v_call: TRBV7-2
clone_size: -
d_call: -
j_call: TRBJ2-3
cdr3_aa: CASSSGHTTDTQYF
cdr3_nt: TGTGCCAGCAGCTCGGGACATACCACAGATACGCAGTATTTT

v_call: TRBV5-4
clone_size: -
d_call: TRBD2
j_call: TRBJ2-7
cdr3_aa: CASSLRLAGPYEQYF
cdr3_nt: TGTGCCAGCAGCTTGCGACTAGCGGGACCCTACGAGCAGTACTTC

v_call: TRBV29-1
clone_size: once
d_call: TRBD2
j_call: TRBJ2-3
cdr3_aa: CSVQRGSTDTQYF
cdr3_nt: TGCAGCGTTCAGCGGGGGAGCACAGATACGCAGTATTTT

v_call: TRBV18
clone_size: -
d_call: TRBD1
j_call: TRBJ2-2
cdr3_aa: CASSHPGGTAGELFF
cdr3_nt: TGTGCCAGCTCCCACCCAGGGGGCACGGCCGGGGAGCTGTTTTTT

v_call: TRBV19
clone_size: -
d_call: -
j_call: TRBJ1-3
cdr3_aa: CASSSEGLGGNTIYF
cdr3_nt: TGTGCCAGTAGTTCCGAGGGATTGGGTGGAAACACCATATATTTT

v_call: TRBV11-3
clone_size: -
d_call: TRBD2
j_call: TRBJ2-7
cdr3_aa: CASSRGTNRTYEQYF
cdr3_nt: TGTGCCAGCAGCCGAGGGACTAACCGAACCTACGAGCAGTACTTC

v_call: TRBV5-8
clone_size: -
d_call: -
j_call: TRBJ2-7
cdr3_aa: CASSLDNYEQYF
cdr3_nt: TGTGCCAGCAGCCTCGACAACTACGAGCAGTACTTC

v_call: TRBV6-6
clone_size: -
d_call: -
j_call: TRBJ2-5
cdr3_aa: CASSPGGETQYF
cdr3_nt: TGTGCCAGCAGTCCCGGCGGGGAGACCCAGTACTTC

v_call: TRBV10-3
clone_size: -
d_call: -
j_call: TRBJ2-7
cdr3_aa: CAISGDTYEQYF
cdr3_nt: TGTGCCATCAGTGGGGACACCTACGAGCAGTACTTC

v_call: TRBV5-6
clone_size: -
d_call: -
j_call: TRBJ2-5
cdr3_aa: CASSLAGASGETQYF
cdr3_nt: TGTGCCAGCAGCTTGGCTGGTGCTAGTGGAGAGACCCAGTACTTC

v_call: TRBV5-1
clone_size: -
d_call: -
j_call: TRBJ2-5
cdr3_aa: CASRLERETQYF
cdr3_nt: TGCGCCAGCCGGCTAGAAAGAGAGACCCAGTACTTC

v_call: TRBV6-1
clone_size: -
d_call: TRBD1
j_call: TRBJ2-7
cdr3_aa: CATDRGSYEQYF
cdr3_nt: TGTGCCACTGACAGGGGTTCCTACGAGCAGTACTTC

v_call: TRBV11-2
clone_size: -
d_call: -
j_call: TRBJ2-7
cdr3_aa: CASSRYRDPTYEQYF
cdr3_nt: TGTGCCAGCAGCAGATACCGGGATCCCACCTACGAGCAGTACTTC

v_call: TRBV5-1
clone_size: once
d_call: TRBD1
j_call: TRBJ1-1
cdr3_aa: CASSLARTGGMATEAFF
cdr3_nt: TGCGCCAGCAGCTTGGCCCGGACAGGGGGCATGGCCACTGAAGCTTTCTTT

v_call: TRBV9
clone_size: -
d_call: -
j_call: TRBJ1-3
cdr3_aa: CASSGQGNTIYF
cdr3_nt: TGTGCCAGCAGCGGACAGGGAAACACCATATATTTT